The next 32 T cell receptor beta chains were all read from a single sample in a study of blood T cells in healthy people across ages. Using a J-beta primer mix together with a sample-barcoded 5' primer, a second PCR was run for about 6 to 12 cycles. From the 5' RACE reads, TCRdb called clonotypes with MiXCR, one entry per CDR3 protein. The sample holds over 1,500,000 distinct CDR3 sequences, about two fifths seen once. Material: blood. These receptors came from a human donor in good health.

This rearrangement joins TRBV7-2 to TRBJ2-7, with a weak D call TRBD2 (6 bases). Trimming pared 2 bases from V and 5 bases from J, leaving 10 bases between. The CDR3 sequence is 13 residues long. Germline V lookup: CDR1 SGHTA, CDR2 FQGNSA. The CDR3 sequence is CASSLTPGDEQYF. Written as DNA, the CDR3 is TGTGCCAGCAGCTTAACACCGGGGGACGAGCAGTACTTC.

Only a few counts were recorded for this clonotype. The gene calls are TRBV10-3 and TRBJ2-3, with 11 bases fitting TRBD2. V lost 2 bases to trimming and J lost 7 bases; unmatched junction nucleotides: 5. CDR1 is ENHRY and CDR2 is SYGVKD in the germline V gene. CDR3 length equals 15 residues. The CDR3 DNA reads as TGTGCCATCAGTGAGACTAGCGGGGGATCAAATACGCAGTATTTT. The encoded protein is CAISETSGGSNTQYF.

This chain connects TRBV24-1 to TRBJ2-1; no clear D gene. CDR1 is KGHDR and CDR2 is SFDVKD in the germline V gene. V was clipped by 3 bases and J by 0 bases, with 5 bases between them. The CDR3 is 14 residues long. CDR3 sequence: CATSDQGSYNEQFF. The CDR3 DNA follows: TGTGCCACCAGTGATCAAGGCTCCTACAATGAGCAGTTCTTC.

V is TRBV20-1 and J is TRBJ1-2; D gene uncertain. Trimming left V 6 bases short and J 2 bases short, with 16 bases between. This CDR3 region has 14 residues. Germline loops: CDR1 DFQATT, CDR2 SNEGSKA (reference sequence). The CDR3 is CSAQIAGSNYGYTF. CDR3 coding DNA: TGCAGTGCCCAGATAGCAGGATCAAACTATGGCTACACCTTC.

In this sample, this clonotype turned up a few times. The chain carries TRBV7-9 and TRBJ2-1; perhaps D is TRBD1 or TRBD2 (5 bases each). This CDR3 has 15 residues. Germline-derived CDR1 and CDR2 are SEHNR and FQNEAQ (reference sequence). Trimming cost V 5 bases and J 8 bases, with 19 bases left between them. CDR3 residues: CASSDRDPRTDEQFF. The CDR3 DNA reads TGTGCCAGCAGCGACCGGGACCCCCGAACGGATGAGCAGTTCTTC.

This clonotype came up many times. The chain is built from TRBV7-9 and TRBJ1-2, with 7 bases matching TRBD1. The germline gives CDR1 SEHNR, CDR2 FQNEAQ (reference sequence). This CDR3 has 13 residues. Trimming took 4 bases from V and 3 from J; bases not matched to a gene: 2. CDR3 region: CASSSGQHYGYTF. The CDR3 DNA reads as TGTGCCAGCAGCTCGGGACAGCACTATGGCTACACCTTC.

The chain is built from TRBV12-5 and TRBJ2-5; a weak D match, TRBD1 (6 bases). Trimming took off 6 bases at V and 1 base at J, with 15 bases between the two ends. CDR1 and CDR2 (germline): LGHNT, FRNRAP. The CDR3 spans 15 residues. The CDR3 protein is CASGSGVGGQETQYF. CDR3 sequence (DNA): TGTGCTAGTGGGTCTGGTGTAGGGGGCCAAGAGACCCAGTACTTC.

The chain links TRBV4-3 to TRBJ2-7, with unresolved D. CDR1 is LGHNA and CDR2 is YSLEER in the germline V gene. V was clipped by 0 bases and J by 0 bases, with 12 bases between them. The CDR3 has 16 residues. CDR3 bases: TGCGCCAGCAGCCAAGATGATAGAGCCAGCTCCTACGAGCAGTACTTC. It translates to CASSQDDRASSYEQYF.

This clonotype was seen more than once but under ten times. The chain links TRBV6-1 to TRBJ2-4; D not resolved. The DNA end is a closer match to TRBJ2-7, so the J assignment may be wrong. This CDR3 has 15 amino acids. The germline gives CDR1 MNHNS, CDR2 SASEGT. This chain's CDR3 is CASTSHAITGYEQYF. The CDR3 DNA sequence: TGTGCCAGCACATCTCACGCGATAACTGGTTACGAGCAGTACTTC.

V and J are TRBV12-3 or TRBV12-4 and TRBJ2-3; possibly TRBD1 or TRBD2 for D (5 bases each). The CDR3 runs 19 residues. Deletions cut 0 bases from V and 1 base from J, with 20 bases between. This CDR3 reads CASSLAWGAALAGTDTQYF. DNA of the CDR3: TGTGCCAGCAGTTTAGCGTGGGGCGCGGCCCTAGCCGGCACAGATACGCAGTATTTT.

This clonotype occurred many times. The V call is TRBV9, the J call TRBJ2-7; D is ambiguous. The CDR3 sequence is 13 residues long. CDR1 is SGDLS and CDR2 is YYNGEE in the germline V gene. Trimming took off 2 bases at V and 2 bases at J, with 8 bases between the two ends. In DNA, the CDR3 is TGTGCCAGCAGCGTTGGTCTTACCTACGAGCAGTACTTC. It yields the protein CASSVGLTYEQYF.

This rearrangement joins TRBV9 to TRBJ2-1; D is perhaps TRBD1 or TRBD2 (5 bases each). CDR3 length equals 15 residues. Trimming shortened V by 7 bases and J by 2 bases, and 16 bases separated the two germline ends. Germline V lookup: CDR1 SGDLS, CDR2 YYNGEE. CDR3 region: CASPGVGATYNEQFF. The DNA of the CDR3 is TGTGCCAGCCCTGGTGTCGGGGCAACCTACAATGAGCAGTTCTTC.

J is TRBJ1-1 and V is TRBV20-1; D not certain. Trimming cost V 3 bases and J 6 bases, with 8 bases left between them. The CDR3 contains 11 residues. In germline, CDR1 is DFQATT, CDR2 SNEGSKA (reference sequence). The CDR3 region is CSARVVAEAFF. The DNA of the CDR3 is TGCAGTGCTAGGGTGGTGGCTGAAGCTTTCTTT.

The CDR3 is CASIDRFTEAFF. The CDR3, as DNA: TGTGCCAGCATTGACAGGTTCACTGAAGCTTTCTTT. This sequence joins TRBV6-5 and TRBJ1-1; D is possibly TRBD1 (6 bases). The germline gives CDR1 MNHEY, CDR2 SVGAGI. V was clipped by 7 bases and J by 4 bases, with 10 bases between them. The CDR3 length is 12 residues.

This clonotype was observed at least ten times. V and J are TRBV7-9 and TRBJ2-3, with 7 bases lining up with TRBD2. The germline gives CDR1 SEHNR, CDR2 FQNEAQ (reference sequence). V trimming: 3 bases; J trimming: 3 bases; junction bases outside the gene matches: 3. The CDR3 contains 14 residues. As DNA, the CDR3 is TGTGCCAGCAGCTTCGGGGAGGGTACAGATACGCAGTATTTT. It is translated as CASSFGEGTDTQYF.

The sample holds a few counts of this clonotype. The rearrangement uses TRBV29-1 and TRBJ2-7; possible D gene TRBD1, 6 bases. V lost 4 bases to trimming and J lost 5 bases, with 21 bases between them. Germline loops: CDR1 SQVTM, CDR2 ANQGSEA. This CDR3 spans 15 amino acids. CDR3 amino acids: CSVGTGYEGKDEQYF. The CDR3 nucleotides read TGCAGCGTTGGAACAGGGTATGAAGGAAAGGACGAGCAGTACTTC.

This clonotype was detected many times. The rearrangement joins TRBV12-3 or TRBV12-4 to TRBJ2-1, with a possible D match to TRBD1 (6 bases). Trimming removed 3 bases from V and 6 bases from J, with 12 bases in between. The CDR3 is made up of 14 amino acids. The CDR3 here is CASSFMGRGNEQFF. In nucleotides, the CDR3 is TGTGCCAGCAGTTTTATGGGCAGGGGCAATGAGCAGTTCTTC.

This chain connects TRBV29-1 to TRBJ1-2; D is ambiguous. The CDR3 has 13 amino acids. Germline V CDR1 and CDR2: SQVTM, ANQGSEA. V gave up 7 bases and J gave up 8 bases, with 20 bases separating them. CDR3 protein: CSAWRQADAGYTF. The CDR3 DNA reads TGCAGCGCGTGGAGGCAAGCCGACGCCGGCTACACCTTC.

The chain combines TRBV3-1 with TRBJ2-7; 9 bases fit TRBD2. The J call may be in error: the DNA end matches TRBJ2-5 better. The CDR3 contains 16 residues. The germline V gene has CDR1 LGHDT and CDR2 YNNKEL (reference sequence). The CDR3, as DNA: TGTGCCAGCAGCCAAGTCGGCGGGGGGGAAGCAGAGACCCAGTACTTC. Translating gives CASSQVGGGEAETQYF.

The V and J genes are TRBV9 and TRBJ1-2; D is perhaps TRBD1 (6 bases). The CDR3 is made up of 14 amino acids. Trimming took off 0 bases at V and 6 bases at J, with 12 bases between the two ends. Germline V gene lookup returns CDR1 SGDLS and CDR2 YYNGEE. The CDR3 here is CASSVASGGDGYTF. The CDR3 DNA is TGTGCCAGCAGCGTAGCTTCCGGGGGCGATGGCTACACCTTC.

This clonotype was seen only a few times. This chain uses TRBV9 with TRBJ2-1; TRBD2 matches 8 bases. The V gene end was trimmed by 1 base and the J gene end by 0 bases; junction bases not matched to a gene: 9. This CDR3 is built from 18 residues. Germline V lookup: CDR1 SGDLS, CDR2 YYNGEE. The CDR3 here is CASSVPLADPSSYNEQFF. In nucleotides, the CDR3 is TGTGCCAGCAGCGTACCACTAGCGGACCCCAGCTCCTACAATGAGCAGTTCTTC.

The chain employs TRBV12-3 or TRBV12-4 and TRBJ1-6; D possibly corresponds to TRBD1 (6 bases). The CDR3 is made up of 13 amino acids. Trimming pared 7 bases from V and 3 bases from J, leaving 7 bases between. CDR3 bases: TGTGCCAGCAAAGGGGGCTATAATTCACCCCTCCACTTT. Protein: CASKGGYNSPLHF.

This rearrangement joins TRBV5-5 to TRBJ1-4, with 9 nucleotides matching TRBD1. The J segment lost 4 bases and the V segment lost 1 base, leaving 8 bases of the junction unmatched. The CDR3 sequence is 17 residues long. Germline V lookup: CDR1 SGHKS, CDR2 YYEKEE (reference sequence). The CDR3 spells CASSLPQGTGLNEKLFF. In DNA form, the CDR3 reads TGTGCCAGCAGCTTGCCCCAGGGGACAGGGCTTAATGAAAAACTGTTTTTT.

The chain is built from TRBV6-5 and TRBJ2-1; no firm D call. V lost 2 bases and J lost 0, with 11 bases in between. Germline assignment: CDR1 MNHEY and CDR2 SVGAGI. The CDR3 sequence is 16 residues long. The CDR3 reads CASSYAADSSYNEQFF. The DNA for the CDR3 is TGTGCCAGCAGTTACGCGGCGGATAGCTCCTACAATGAGCAGTTCTTC.

V usage is TRBV2 and J usage is TRBJ1-2; D unclear. The CDR3 sequence is 15 residues long. Per germline, CDR1 SNHLY and CDR2 FYNNEI. V was clipped by 2 bases and J by 8 bases, with 18 bases between them. The CDR3 DNA reads as TGTGCCAGCAGTGAAAGGTCGGGCCTTCCGGCGGGCTACACCTTC. Protein sequence: CASSERSGLPAGYTF.

This clonotype was recorded a few times. This sequence joins TRBV20-1 and TRBJ1-4, with D perhaps TRBD1 (5 bases). Germline CDR1 DFQATT, CDR2 SNEGSKA (reference sequence). The CDR3 is made up of 13 amino acids. Trimming pared 4 bases from V and 7 bases from J, leaving 13 bases between. In DNA form, the CDR3 reads TGCAGTGCTAAGGGACTGAGCAGTGAAAAACTGTTTTTT. Translated: CSAKGLSSEKLFF.

A few counts support this clonotype. The J gene is TRBJ1-2, the V gene TRBV4-3; D not certain. Germline CDR1 reads LGHNA; CDR2 reads YSLEER. CDR3 size: 19 residues. V gave up 0 bases and J gave up 2 bases, with 22 bases separating them. CDR3 in amino acids: CASSQDVARISRGNYGYTF. Here the CDR3 DNA reads TGCGCCAGCAGCCAAGATGTAGCCCGGATCAGTCGTGGCAACTATGGCTACACCTTC.

This CDR3 reads CSARDAGETQYF. The CDR3 nucleotides read TGCAGTGCTAGAGACGCAGGCGAGACCCAGTACTTC. This chain uses TRBV20-1 with TRBJ2-5; no definite D call. Between the trimmed V and J ends, which lost 0 bases and 5 bases, there was a span of 7 bases. CDR1 is DFQATT, CDR2 SNEGSKA, per germline (reference sequence). This CDR3 comprises 12 residues.

This clonotype came up a few times. V usage is TRBV5-1 and J usage is TRBJ1-1; 8 nucleotides align to TRBD1. This CDR3 has 18 amino acids. From germline, CDR1 is SGHRS and CDR2 YFSETQ. After removal of 3 bases from V and 0 bases from J, the junction contained 13 bases not matched to a gene. The CDR3 bases are TGCGCCAGCAGCTCCGCACTTTTTCGACAGGGGTTGAACACTGAAGCTTTCTTT. It yields the protein CASSSALFRQGLNTEAFF.

The V and J genes are TRBV7-2 and TRBJ1-4, with no clear D. The CDR3 is made up of 14 amino acids. Looked up from germline, CDR1 is SGHTA and CDR2 is FQGNSA. V dropped 8 bases and J dropped 5 bases, with 15 bases sitting between them. The CDR3: CASALDGFNEKLFF. For the CDR3, the DNA is TGTGCCAGCGCCCTCGATGGGTTCAATGAAAAACTGTTTTTT.

The gene calls are TRBV7-2 and TRBJ1-6; 9 positions agree with TRBD1. V shed 3 bases, J shed 10 bases, and the junction held 7 bases outside the gene matches. The CDR3 runs to 15 residues. CDR1 SGHTA and CDR2 FQGNSA come from the germline V gene. The CDR3 sequence is CASSFPTGGGSPLHF. In DNA form, the CDR3 reads TGTGCCAGCAGCTTCCCAACAGGGGGCGGGTCACCCCTCCACTTT. Full variable domain (remainder filled in from reference TRBV7-2 and TRBJ1-6): GAGVSQSPSNKVTEKGKDVELRCDPISGHTALYWYRQSLGQGLEFLIYFQGNSAPDKSGLPSDRFSAERTGGSVSTLTIQRTQQEDSAVYLCASSFPTGGGSPLHFGNGTRLTVT.

As to this clonotype: Sequence at one end of the junction differs from germline and may be a read error. The chain has TRBV28 and TRBJ2-3; 9 nucleotides align to TRBD2. Germline-derived CDR1 and CDR2 are MDHEN and SYDVKM. This CDR3 has 16 amino acids. The CDR3 nucleotides read TGTGCCAGCAGTTTATTGGCTAGCGGGATCACAGGTACGCAGTATTTT. It specifies CASSLLASGITGTQYF. Filled out from reference TRBV28 and TRBJ2-3, the complete variable domain reads DVKVTQSSRYLVKRTGEKVFLECVQDMDHENMFWYRQDPGLGLRLIYFSYDVKMKEKGDIPEGYSVSREKKERFSLILESASTNQTSMYLCASSLLASGITGTQYFGPGTRLTVL.